This TCR beta chain was sequenced in a study of T cell repertoires in cytomegalovirus infection. General study results and limits: The response measured ex vivo was dominated by TCR beta clonotypes (HLA-C-restricted and CMV-specific).

Germline V gene data show CDR1 as SGHTA and CDR2 as FQGNSA. This CDR3 spans 16 amino acids. The V end was cut by 1 base, the J end by 11 bases, with 22 bases between. This clonotype has ten or more counts. Its target is unknown. In TCRdb, the reads were re-called with MiXCR into one record per CDR3 protein. This table holds just under 500,000 distinct CDR3 sequences, 25% to 35% found once. Sequenced material: cultured PBMCs, taken from culture after CMV antigen stimulation. The receptor was derived from a human donor in good health (CMV status not recorded). Some clones in this sample may be carry-over from other donors' samples. The chain recombines TRBV7-2 with TRBJ2-3; TRBD2 might be the D (5 bases). The CDR3 region has the DNA TGTGCCAGCAGCTTAGGCCAGCGCCCCGCGGGCGATCAGCAGTATTTT. It translates to CASSLGQRPAGDQQYF.